The T cell receptor beta chain described here comes from a study of T cells in Graves' hyperthyroidism and ophthalmopathy. Ophthalmopathy patients all had a Clinical Activity Score of at least 3, a NOSPECS grade of at least 4 and disease under 3 months old. TCR beta CDR3 regions were amplified from RNA. In the first-round RT-PCR of the TCR CDR3, the HTBI primer set was used. TCRdb re-called the multiplex PCR reads with MiXCR, one entry per CDR3 protein. Altogether about 260,000 distinct CDR3 sequences are present, less than 20% being singletons, with the ten largest covering approximately 30%. This clonotype was counted ten times or more. Its target is not known. Trimming cost V 7 bases and J 5 bases, with 12 bases left between them. This CDR3 is built from 13 residues. General study points: Most thyroid clonotypes expanded above 0.001 appeared in blood too.

J is TRBJ1-5 and V is TRBV12-3 or TRBV12-4; perhaps TRBD1 as D (6 bases). Material: blood. This clonotype was sampled from a woman younger than 30 with Graves' ophthalmopathy. CDR3 nucleotides: TGTGCCAGCACCAGGGGTATGTATCAGCCCCAGCATTTT. Translation gives CASTRGMYQPQHF.